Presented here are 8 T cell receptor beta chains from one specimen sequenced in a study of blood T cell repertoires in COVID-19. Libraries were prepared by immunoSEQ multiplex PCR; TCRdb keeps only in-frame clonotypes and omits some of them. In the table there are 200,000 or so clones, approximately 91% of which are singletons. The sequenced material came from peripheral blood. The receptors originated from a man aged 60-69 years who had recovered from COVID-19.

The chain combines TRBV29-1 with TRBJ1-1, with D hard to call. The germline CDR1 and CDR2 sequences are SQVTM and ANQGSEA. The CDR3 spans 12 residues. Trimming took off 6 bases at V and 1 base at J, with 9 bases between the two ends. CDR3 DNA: TGCAGCGTCTTCTACAGGAACACTGAAGCTTTCTTT. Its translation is CSVFYRNTEAFF.

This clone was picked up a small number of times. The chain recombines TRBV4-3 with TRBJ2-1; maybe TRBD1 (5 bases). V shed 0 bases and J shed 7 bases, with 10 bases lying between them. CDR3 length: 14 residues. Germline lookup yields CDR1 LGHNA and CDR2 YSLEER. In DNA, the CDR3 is TGCGCCAGCAGCCAAGAAACAGGTCGGAATGAGCAGTTCTTC. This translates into CASSQETGRNEQFF.

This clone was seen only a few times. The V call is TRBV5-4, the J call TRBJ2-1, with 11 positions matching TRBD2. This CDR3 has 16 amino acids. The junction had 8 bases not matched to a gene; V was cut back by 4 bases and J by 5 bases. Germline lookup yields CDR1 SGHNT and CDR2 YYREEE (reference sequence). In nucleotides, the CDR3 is TGTGCCAGCAGCCGAAGGGCTAGCGGGGGGAACAATGAGCAGTTCTTC. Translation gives CASSRRASGGNNEQFF.

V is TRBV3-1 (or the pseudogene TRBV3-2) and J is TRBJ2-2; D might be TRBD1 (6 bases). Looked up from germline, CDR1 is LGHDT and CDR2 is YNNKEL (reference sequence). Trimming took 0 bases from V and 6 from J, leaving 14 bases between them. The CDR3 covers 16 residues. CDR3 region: CASSQEWGRYAGELFF. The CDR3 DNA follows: TGTGCCAGCAGCCAAGAGTGGGGGCGTTATGCCGGGGAGCTGTTTTTT.

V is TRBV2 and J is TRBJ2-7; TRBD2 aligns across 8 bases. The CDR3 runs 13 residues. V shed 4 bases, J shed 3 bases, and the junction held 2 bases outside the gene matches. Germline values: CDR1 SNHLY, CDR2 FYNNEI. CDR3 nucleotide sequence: TGTGCCAGCAGTGGCCGGGGGGGCTACGAGCAGTACTTC. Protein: CASSGRGGYEQYF.

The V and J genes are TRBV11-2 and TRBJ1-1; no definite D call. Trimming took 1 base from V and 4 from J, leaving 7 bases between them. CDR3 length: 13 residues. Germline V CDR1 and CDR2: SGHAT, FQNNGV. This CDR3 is CASSLGEGTEAFF. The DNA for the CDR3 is TGTGCCAGCAGCTTAGGGGAGGGCACTGAAGCTTTCTTT.

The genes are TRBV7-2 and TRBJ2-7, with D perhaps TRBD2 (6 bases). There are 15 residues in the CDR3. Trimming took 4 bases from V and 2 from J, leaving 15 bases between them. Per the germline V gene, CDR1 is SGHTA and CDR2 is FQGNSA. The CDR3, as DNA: TGTGCCAGCAGCTCATCCGGGAGTTCGACCTACGAGCAGTACTTC. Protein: CASSSSGSSTYEQYF. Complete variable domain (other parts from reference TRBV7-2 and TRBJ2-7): GAGVSQSPSNKVTEKGKDVELRCDPISGHTALYWYRQSLGQGLEFLIYFQGNSAPDKSGLPSDRFSAERTGGSVSTLTIQRTQQEDSAVYLCASSSSGSSTYEQYFGPGTRLTVT.

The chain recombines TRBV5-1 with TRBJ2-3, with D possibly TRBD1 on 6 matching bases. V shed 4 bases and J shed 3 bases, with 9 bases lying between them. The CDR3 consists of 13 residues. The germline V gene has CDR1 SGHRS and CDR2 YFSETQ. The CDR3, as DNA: TGCGCCAGCAGCGCCAGGGGTACAGATACGCAGTATTTT. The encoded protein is CASSARGTDTQYF. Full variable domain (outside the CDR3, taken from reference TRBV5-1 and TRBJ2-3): KAGVTQTPRYLIKTRGQQVTLSCSPISGHRSVSWYQQTPGQGLQFLFEYFSETQRNKGNFPGRFSGRQFSNSRSEMNVSTLELGDSALYLCASSARGTDTQYFGPGTRLTVL.